This entry lists 32 T cell receptor beta chains sequenced from one sample in a study of T-cell reconstitution after alpha-beta-depleted transplantation in children. Preparation of the TCRbeta library used unique molecular identifiers. TCRdb processed the PCR reads anew with MiXCR; each CDR3 protein has one entry. The data contain about 370,000 distinct CDR3 sequences, roughly 20% of them singletons. The source was PBMCs from the stem cell graft donor, collected from the stem cell graft. Receptors were obtained from a human donor who donated a stem cell graft to a child with acute myeloid leukemia.

This clonotype occurred a few times. The chain joins TRBV7-2 to TRBJ1-1; unclear D gene. Trimming took 6 bases from V and 5 from J, leaving 13 bases between them. Looked up from germline, CDR1 is SGHTA and CDR2 is FQGNSA. The CDR3 extends over 13 amino acids. CDR3 DNA: TGTGCCAGCAGTTCCGGACGGTGGACTGAAGCTTTCTTT. Translated, it gives CASSSGRWTEAFF.

This clonotype occurred a few times. The genes are TRBV27 and TRBJ2-6; D is unresolved. V gave up 0 bases and J gave up 4 bases, with 4 bases separating them. This CDR3 spans 14 amino acids. CDR1 MNHEY and CDR2 SMNVEV come from the germline V gene (reference sequence). The CDR3 bases are TGTGCCAGCAGTTTATCGCTGGGGGCCAACGTCCTGACTTTC. Its translation is CASSLSLGANVLTF.

The rearrangement links TRBV2 to TRBJ1-1; D is perhaps TRBD1 (5 bases). In germline, CDR1 is SNHLY, CDR2 FYNNEI. The V end was cut by 6 bases, the J end by 6 bases, with 17 bases between. The CDR3 spans 14 residues. The CDR3 protein is CASSDTTRVAEAFF. Here the CDR3 DNA reads TGTGCCAGCAGCGACACAACCAGGGTGGCTGAAGCTTTCTTT.

The genes are TRBV4-2 and TRBJ1-1; D gene unclear. The CDR3 spans 13 residues. Germline CDR1 LGHNA, CDR2 YNFKEQ. V was cut by 0 bases and J by 7 bases, with 9 bases left in between. The CDR3 sequence: CASSQELWDEAFF. CDR3 nucleotide sequence: TGTGCCAGCAGCCAAGAGCTGTGGGATGAAGCTTTCTTT.

This clonotype occurred many times. The chain recombines TRBV20-1 with TRBJ2-1; maybe TRBD1 (6 bases). The CDR3 runs to 12 residues. Between the trimmed V and J ends, which lost 2 bases and 8 bases, there was a span of 10 bases. Per germline, CDR1 DFQATT and CDR2 SNEGSKA (reference sequence). CDR3 coding DNA: TGCAGTGCTAGACAAGGGGGAGATGAGCAGTTCTTC. Its protein product is CSARQGGDEQFF.

This clonotype was seen a handful of times. The V and J genes are TRBV20-1 and TRBJ2-3, with 13 nucleotides matching TRBD2. The CDR3 has 15 residues. The junction had 7 bases not matched to a gene; V was cut back by 0 bases and J by 10 bases. CDR1 is DFQATT, CDR2 SNEGSKA, per germline (reference sequence). For the CDR3, the DNA is TGCAGTGCTAGAGATTGGGGACTAGCGGGAAATGCGCAGTATTTT. This translates into CSARDWGLAGNAQYF.

This clonotype was seen a few times. The chain joins TRBV12-3 or TRBV12-4 to TRBJ2-7, with D possibly matching TRBD2 (5 bases). The CDR3 contains 15 residues. The V end was cut by 4 bases, the J end by 4 bases, with 17 bases between. In DNA form, the CDR3 reads TGTGCCAGCAGTTCCCGGCGAGGGCCGTTTTACGAGCAGTACTTC. Translation gives CASSSRRGPFYEQYF.

In its sample, this clonotype was seen many times. The rearrangement uses TRBV12-3 or TRBV12-4 and TRBJ2-3; possible D gene TRBD2, 5 bases. The CDR3 spans 14 residues. Between the trimmed V and J ends, which lost 1 base and 1 base, there was a span of 6 bases. The chain's CDR3 is CASSLEGGTDTQYF. CDR3 in DNA: TGTGCCAGCAGTTTAGAGGGAGGCACAGATACGCAGTATTTT.

The chain employs TRBV21-1 and TRBJ2-7; TRBD1, as called in the table, went unchecked against the DNA. TRBV21-1 constitutes a pseudogene. The CDR3 loop spans 13 amino acids. The CDR3 protein is CASSKVSGDEQYF. The CDR3 DNA reads TGTGCCAGCAGCAAAGTTTCAGGGGACGAGCAGTACTTC.

This chain joins TRBV10-3 and TRBJ2-1; 9 nucleotides align to TRBD2. CDR3 size: 15 residues. Germline trimming cut 5 bases from V and 9 bases from J; bases unmatched to any gene: 11. Germline CDR1 is ENHRY and CDR2 is SYGVKD. CDR3 in DNA: TGTGCCATCAGTTCCTTAGCGGGAGAGGCGAGTGAGCAGTTCTTC. Translating it yields CAISSLAGEASEQFF.

Turning to this clonotype: Mismatch with germline at one junction end may stem from a read error. The chain is built from TRBV12-3 or TRBV12-4 and TRBJ1-1; D is ambiguous. This CDR3 has 12 residues. CDR3 loop: CAGSWGNTEAFF. The CDR3 bases are TGTGCCGGCAGTTGGGGAAACACTGAAGCTTTCTTT.

The table lists this clonotype with a count of one. The V call is TRBV29-1, the J call TRBJ2-2, with TRBD1 as a possible D gene (6 bases). The ends were cut back, 4 bases at V and 5 bases at J, with 11 bases in the middle. Germline values: CDR1 SQVTM, CDR2 ANQGSEA. CDR3 length equals 13 residues. The chain's CDR3 is CSVAAGETGELFF. CDR3 nucleotides: TGCAGCGTTGCGGCAGGGGAGACCGGGGAGCTGTTTTTT.

This clonotype has a handful of counts. The V call is TRBV12-3 or TRBV12-4, the J call TRBJ2-6; no clear D. V lost 7 bases and J lost 4, with 11 bases in between. The CDR3 has 14 residues. DNA for the CDR3: TGTGCCAGCACCCCGGGTTCAGGGGCCAACGTCCTGACTTTC. Its protein product is CASTPGSGANVLTF.

The chain carries TRBV9 and TRBJ1-2; D is possibly TRBD1 (6 bases). Germline CDR1 SGDLS, CDR2 YYNGEE. CDR3 length: 12 amino acids. V was pared by 5 bases and J by 1 base, with 6 bases between. This chain's CDR3 is CASRDSNYGYTF. The CDR3 DNA sequence: TGTGCCAGCAGGGACAGTAACTATGGCTACACCTTC.

The table lists this clonotype with a few counts. The V call is TRBV28, the J call TRBJ2-7; TRBD1 aligns across 9 bases. Germline CDR1 and CDR2: MDHEN and SYDVKM. Trimming removed 4 bases from V and 2 bases from J; junction bases left unmatched: 9. The CDR3 runs 16 residues. CDR3 nucleotide sequence: TGTGCCAGCAGTTCTTCCCCGGGACAGGGTCCCTACGAGCAGTACTTC. Encoded protein: CASSSSPGQGPYEQYF.

This clonotype appeared many times. This chain links TRBV12-3 or TRBV12-4 with TRBJ2-1; 10 bases agree with TRBD2. With V trimmed by 8 bases and J by 6 bases, 7 bases remained unmatched. The CDR3 totals 14 residues. The CDR3 is CASGLAGDVNEQFF. CDR3 DNA sequence: TGTGCCAGCGGCCTAGCGGGAGACGTCAATGAGCAGTTCTTC.

This clonotype was seen only a few times. V is TRBV5-1 and J is TRBJ1-1; possibly TRBD1 for D (5 bases). There are 16 residues in the CDR3. Trimming took off 0 bases at V and 0 bases at J, with 12 bases between the two ends. CDR1 is SGHRS, CDR2 YFSETQ, per germline. CDR3 coding DNA: TGCGCCAGCAGCTTGGTGGCAGGGAGGGTGAACACTGAAGCTTTCTTT. Its protein is CASSLVAGRVNTEAFF.

There are a few counts of this clonotype. The rearrangement joins TRBV27 to TRBJ1-3; TRBD1 aligns across 9 bases. This CDR3 comprises 14 residues. V shed 9 bases, J shed 0 bases, and the junction held 3 bases outside the gene matches. Per the germline V gene, CDR1 is MNHEY and CDR2 is SMNVEV (reference sequence). The CDR3, as DNA: TGTGCCAGTGACAGGGGGGCCTCTGGAAACACCATATATTTT. Translating gives CASDRGASGNTIYF.

This clonotype has only a few counts. J is TRBJ2-5 and V is TRBV20-1, with 12 bases lining up with TRBD2. V lost 1 base, J lost 2 bases, and 5 bases stayed unmatched. CDR1 is DFQATT and CDR2 is SNEGSKA in the germline V gene (reference sequence). The CDR3 spans 16 residues. The CDR3 region has the DNA TGCAGTGCTAGAGTAGGACTAGCGGGAAGTCAAGAGACCCAGTACTTC. Protein: CSARVGLAGSQETQYF.

J is TRBJ1-2 and V is TRBV4-1, with D tentatively TRBD1 (6 bases). The germline gives CDR1 MGHRA, CDR2 YSYEKL. This CDR3 has 15 residues. Trimming took 1 base from V and 6 from J, leaving 15 bases between them. CDR3 sequence reads: CASSQGPGTRDGYTF. The CDR3 bases are TGCGCCAGCAGCCAAGGTCCCGGGACAAGAGATGGCTACACCTTC.

This clonotype was counted only a few times. The chain links TRBV20-1 to TRBJ2-7; 10 positions agree with TRBD2. With V trimmed by 6 bases and J by 4 bases, 6 bases remained unmatched. The CDR3 is made up of 13 amino acids. Germline loops: CDR1 DFQATT, CDR2 SNEGSKA (reference sequence). The CDR3 here is CSAPPSGRYEQYF. The CDR3, as DNA: TGCAGTGCACCGCCTAGCGGGAGATACGAGCAGTACTTC.

This clonotype was counted between two and nine times. The chain combines TRBV7-2 with TRBJ2-7; maybe TRBD2 (5 bases). From germline, CDR1 is SGHTA and CDR2 FQGNSA. With 5 bases removed from V and 3 bases from J, the gap between germline ends came to 14 bases. This CDR3 is built from 14 residues. The CDR3 DNA follows: TGTGCCAGCAGCCCGCGGGTCGAACGCTACGAGCAGTACTTC. Translating it yields CASSPRVERYEQYF.

The chain links TRBV5-1 to TRBJ1-1, with TRBD1 as a possible D gene (5 bases). The germline V and J ends were trimmed by 0 bases and 5 bases, with 23 bases remaining between them. Germline V gene sequence: CDR1 SGHRS, CDR2 YFSETQ. CDR3 length equals 18 residues. DNA of the CDR3: TGCGCCAGCAGCTTGGGGGGCGAACCCTCCAGGGTTCGGACTGAAGCTTTCTTT. Translation gives CASSLGGEPSRVRTEAFF. Using reference TRBV5-1 and TRBJ1-1 for the parts outside the CDR3, the full variable domain is KAGVTQTPRYLIKTRGQQVTLSCSPISGHRSVSWYQQTPGQGLQFLFEYFSETQRNKGNFPGRFSGRQFSNSRSEMNVSTLELGDSALYLCASSLGGEPSRVRTEAFFGQGTRLTVV.

Sample share makes this clonotype medium-sized (0.01 to 0.1%). The chain joins TRBV6-2 or TRBV6-3 to TRBJ1-5, with a weak D call TRBD1 (6 bases). CDR1 and CDR2 from the germline V gene are MNHEY and SVGEGT. The V and J ends lost 5 bases and 4 bases respectively, with 18 bases between them. This CDR3 comprises 16 residues. CDR3 coding DNA: TGTGCCAGCAGTCCTTCGGGGGCGAACCGTAATCAGCCCCAGCATTTT. Protein: CASSPSGANRNQPQHF.

The sample holds a few counts of this clonotype. The chain recombines TRBV28 with TRBJ2-7, with D possibly matching TRBD2 (8 bases). Germline lookup yields CDR1 MDHEN and CDR2 SYDVKM. The CDR3 length is 16 residues. V lost 5 bases, J lost 3 bases, and 20 bases lay in between. The chain's CDR3 is CASSPTGGGFIYEQYF. The CDR3 DNA sequence: TGTGCCAGCAGTCCGACGGGAGGGGGCTTTATCTACGAGCAGTACTTC.

This clonotype was observed a few times. V is TRBV9 and J is TRBJ2-1; 9 nucleotides align to TRBD1. With V trimmed by 3 bases and J by 10 bases, 5 bases remained unmatched. Germline CDR1 reads SGDLS; CDR2 reads YYNGEE. The CDR3 loop spans 13 amino acids. The CDR3 nucleotides are TGTGCCAGCAGCGCTGGGACAGGGTTCGAGCAGTTCTTC. Translated, it gives CASSAGTGFEQFF.

This clonotype was recorded many times. V usage is TRBV29-1 and J usage is TRBJ2-7, with TRBD1 identical over 12 bases. Germline V gives CDR1 SQVTM, CDR2 ANQGSEA. The trim removed 3 bases at V and 2 bases at J, leaving 5 bases unmatched. The CDR3 spans 15 residues. The CDR3 region is CSVEGTGGSTYEQYF. CDR3 sequence (DNA): TGCAGCGTTGAGGGGACAGGGGGCAGTACCTACGAGCAGTACTTC.

This clonotype was observed a handful of times. The rearrangement links TRBV11-1 to TRBJ2-3; 14 bases match TRBD2. Germline CDR1 reads SGHAT; CDR2 reads FQDESV (reference sequence). The CDR3 sequence is 19 residues long. Trimming cost V 5 bases and J 5 bases; bases outside gene matches: 15. CDR3 in amino acids: CASSPRGLAGAKGGDTQYF. The CDR3 DNA follows: TGTGCCAGCAGCCCAAGGGGACTAGCGGGAGCCAAAGGGGGAGATACGCAGTATTTT.

This chain connects TRBV24-1 to TRBJ2-1; perhaps TRBD2 as D (5 bases). This CDR3 is built from 16 residues. V was cut by 0 bases and J by 5 bases, with 13 bases left in between. The germline V gene encodes CDR1 KGHDR and CDR2 SFDVKD. CDR3 in DNA: TGTGCCACCAGTGATTTGGGAGGATCAACGAACAATGAGCAGTTCTTC. This encodes CATSDLGGSTNNEQFF.

The chain uses TRBV5-1 and TRBJ1-1; D gene uncertain. V lost 0 bases to trimming and J lost 1 base, with 7 bases between them. The germline V gene encodes CDR1 SGHRS and CDR2 YFSETQ. CDR3 length: 14 amino acids. DNA for the CDR3: TGCGCCAGCAGCTTGGATCCCCAGAACACTGAAGCTTTCTTT. It encodes CASSLDPQNTEAFF.

The table lists this clonotype with a few counts. The CDR3 loop is CASSEVAGRATGELFF. The CDR3, as DNA: TGTGCCAGCAGTGAAGTAGCAGGACGCGCGACCGGGGAGCTGTTTTTT. The chain uses TRBV25-1 and TRBJ2-2; D uncertain. The CDR3 totals 16 residues. Trimming pared 2 bases from V and 5 bases from J, leaving 15 bases between. Germline V gives CDR1 MGHDK, CDR2 SYGVNS.

The chain joins TRBV12-3 or TRBV12-4 to TRBJ1-1; TRBD1 is a possible D gene (6 bases). Trimming removed 4 bases from V and 0 bases from J, with 15 bases in between. The CDR3 covers 16 residues. The DNA for the CDR3 is TGTGCCAGCAGTTCCCCGGGGGCCGGGGTGAACACTGAAGCTTTCTTT. This translates into CASSSPGAGVNTEAFF.